Listed below are T cell receptor beta chains from one sample, sequenced in a study of technical replicates of blood from a few donors. Produced via immunoSEQ multiplex PCR; TCRdb's table is partial and in-frame only. Among roughly 74,000 clones, more than 85% were seen once, and the ten largest hold 0.39%. Sequenced sample: T cells isolated from PBMCs. The source is a human donor in good health. The CDR3 runs from the conserved cysteine through the conserved F or W. The D gene is left open where the match is weak. The size of a clone is reported for some rows only, either as once, few or many, or as a class for expanded clones.

d_call	clone_size	v_call	j_call	cdr3_nt	cdr3_aa
NA	NA	TRBV18	TRBJ2-7	TGTGCCAGCTCATTAGCGGCGACCTACGAGCAGTACTTC	CASSLAATYEQYF
NA	few	TRBV7-9	TRBJ2-7	TGTGCCAGCAGCTCAGGGATACCCGAGCAGTACTTC	CASSSGIPEQYF
NA	NA	TRBV5-4	TRBJ1-2	TGTGCCAGCAGCCAGGAAAATTTCAGGGCTGGCTACACCTTC	CASSQENFRAGYTF
NA	NA	TRBV6-1	TRBJ1-5	TGTGCCAGCAGTGAAGGGGGCGGACACCCAAATCAGCCCCAGCATTTT	CASSEGGGHPNQPQHF
NA	NA	TRBV28	TRBJ2-3	TGTGCCAGCAGTCCCGACAGAGAATTCACAGATACGCAGTATTTT	CASSPDREFTDTQYF
NA	once	TRBV5-1	TRBJ1-4	TGCGCCAGCAGCTTGACTGAAGAGAAACTGTTTTTT	CASSLTEEKLFF
NA	NA	TRBV11-1	TRBJ1-2	TGTGCCAGCAGCTTAACGACATTCGGGGAGTATGGCTACACCTTC	CASSLTTFGEYGYTF
NA	NA	TRBV18	TRBJ2-3	TGTGCCAGCTCACCACCGGTGGGCCTCACAGATACGCAGTATTTT	CASSPPVGLTDTQYF
TRBD1	NA	TRBV5-8	TRBJ1-1	TGTGCCAGCAGCGGGACAGGGAAGGCCGGGCCTGAAGCTTTCTTT	CASSGTGKAGPEAFF
NA	NA	TRBV2	TRBJ2-2	TGTGCCAGCAAGGGCACGGCGGGCGGGGAGCTGTTTTTT	CASKGTAGGELFF
NA	NA	TRBV19	TRBJ1-1	TGTGCCAGTAGTATCGGGGTAGGGAACACTGAAGCTTTCTTT	CASSIGVGNTEAFF
NA	NA	TRBV11-3	TRBJ2-1	TGTGCCAGCAGCTTAAGCGGGTACCACAATGAGCAGTTCTTC	CASSLSGYHNEQFF
TRBD1	NA	TRBV2	TRBJ2-7	TGTGCCAGCAGTTCAGGACAGGTCTCCTACGAGCAGTACTTC	CASSSGQVSYEQYF
TRBD1	NA	TRBV4-1	TRBJ2-7	TGCGCCAGCAGCTCCTCGTCCGGGACAGGGGACGAGCAGTACTTC	CASSSSSGTGDEQYF
NA	NA	TRBV5-1	TRBJ1-2	TGCGCCAGCAGCTTAGGGTCCGGGGTCGAGCCCTATGGCTACACCTTC	CASSLGSGVEPYGYTF
TRBD2	few	TRBV5-6	TRBJ2-3	TGTGCCAGCAGCTTGAGGAGACTAGCGGGGAGGGTTGCAGATACGCAGTATTTT	CASSLRRLAGRVADTQYF
NA	once	TRBV28	TRBJ1-4	TGTGCCAGCAGTGTGGTCCCACGGAATGAAAAACTGTTTTTT	CASSVVPRNEKLFF
NA	NA	TRBV7-2	TRBJ1-3	TGTGCCAGCAGCTCGGACGGGAGGGTCACCATATATTTT	CASSSDGRVTIYF
NA	NA	TRBV11-1	TRBJ1-4	TGTGCCAGCGGAAAACTCGGGACTCCCGATGAAAAACTGTTTTTT	CASGKLGTPDEKLFF
TRBD2	NA	TRBV28	TRBJ2-1	TGTGCCAGCAGTTTACCACTAGCGGGGGCCTACAATGAGCAGTTCTTC	CASSLPLAGAYNEQFF
NA	NA	TRBV28	TRBJ2-1	TGTGCCAGCAGTTTATGGCTAGCCGGAGGGAGTGAGCAGTTCTTC	CASSLWLAGGSEQFF
NA	NA	TRBV6-1	TRBJ1-2	TGTGCCAGCAGGATGGACAGAAACTATGGCTACACCTTC	CASRMDRNYGYTF
NA	NA	TRBV5-6	TRBJ2-7	TGTGCCAGCAGCTTGGGCGCGGGGTCCTACGAGCAGTACTTC	CASSLGAGSYEQYF
TRBD1	NA	TRBV5-1	TRBJ2-7	TGCGCCAGCAGCAGGGACAGAACCTACGAGCAGTACTTC	CASSRDRTYEQYF
TRBD1	NA	TRBV7-3	TRBJ1-1	TGTGCCAGCAGCTTAACCCCGGACAGGATGAACACTGAAGCTTTCTTT	CASSLTPDRMNTEAFF
TRBD1	once	TRBV5-6	TRBJ1-1	TGTGCCAGCAGCTTGGGACAGGGGGCCCCGGAAGCTTTCTTT	CASSLGQGAPEAFF
NA	NA	TRBV6-5	TRBJ1-1	TGTGCCAGCAGTTACAATGAGGGGAACACTGAAGCTTTCTTT	CASSYNEGNTEAFF